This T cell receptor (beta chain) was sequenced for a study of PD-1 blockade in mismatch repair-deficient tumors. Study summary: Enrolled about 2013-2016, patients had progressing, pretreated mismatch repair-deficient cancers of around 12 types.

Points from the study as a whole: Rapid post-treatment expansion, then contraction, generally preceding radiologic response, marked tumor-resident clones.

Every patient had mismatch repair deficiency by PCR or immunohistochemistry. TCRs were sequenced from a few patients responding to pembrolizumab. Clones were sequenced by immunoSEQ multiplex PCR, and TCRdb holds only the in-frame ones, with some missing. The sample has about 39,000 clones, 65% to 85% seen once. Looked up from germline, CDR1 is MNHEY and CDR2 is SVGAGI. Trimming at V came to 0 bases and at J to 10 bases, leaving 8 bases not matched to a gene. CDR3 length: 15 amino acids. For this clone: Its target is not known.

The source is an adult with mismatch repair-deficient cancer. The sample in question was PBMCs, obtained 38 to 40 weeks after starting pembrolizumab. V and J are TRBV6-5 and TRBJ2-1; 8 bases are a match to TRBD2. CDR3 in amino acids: CASSYSFGRAGEQFF. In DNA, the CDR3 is TGTGCCAGCAGTTACTCGTTCGGGAGGGCCGGGGAGCAGTTCTTC.